This T cell receptor (beta chain) was documented in a study of cytomegalovirus exposure and HLA in healthy donors. Both 60 Vbeta primers and 13 Jbeta primers went into the PCR. Clones were read by immunoSEQ multiplex PCR, and TCRdb kept only the in-frame ones, dropping some. The top ten hold 2.1% of the sample, which has about 90,000 clones, about 72% seen once. Germline values: CDR1 MNHNY, CDR2 SVGAGI (reference sequence). This CDR3 is built from 16 residues. Trimming took off 5 bases at V and 3 bases at J, with 14 bases between the two ends. This TCR derives from a man aged 25-45 years in good health and CMV-seronegative. Sequences were obtained from PBMCs. The V gene is TRBV6-6, the J gene TRBJ1-6; TRBD1 is a possible D gene (5 bases). The CDR3 DNA reads as TGTGCCAGCAGTAACCTACCGGGGGACTATAATTCACCCCTCCACTTT. Encoded protein: CASSNLPGDYNSPLHF.